This paragraph reports one T cell receptor (beta chain). Its antigen is not known. The sample comes from a study of OX40 agonist ivuxolimab in advanced cancers. In the study overall: The study gave patients intravenous ivuxolimab at 0.01 to 10 mg/kg every 2 weeks. Among those treated, three patients had partial responses, one with hepatocellular carcinoma and two with cutaneous melanoma.

Germline V gene data show CDR1 as MDHEN and CDR2 as SYDVKM. This CDR3 comprises 13 residues. V shed 5 bases and J 9 bases; nucleotides not matched to a gene: 8. Assay used: immunoSEQ multiplex PCR; TCRdb lists only in-frame clones, some missing. The table has tens of thousands of clones, approximately 70% seen once. Study-level results: Specificity for antigen went undetermined in the expanded peripheral T cells. At 0.1-3.0 mg/kg, partial responders had clonal expansion among the lowest observed.

Sequencing was performed on CD4+ or CD8+ T cells sorted from blood, taken in a trial of the OX40 agonist ivuxolimab. This receptor was obtained from an adult with an advanced solid tumor such as melanoma, head and neck, liver or kidney cancer. The rearrangement uses TRBV28 and TRBJ2-7; 9 positions match TRBD1. The chain's CDR3 is CASSPGTGFAQYF. CDR3 nucleotide sequence: TGTGCCAGCAGTCCCGGGACAGGGTTCGCGCAGTACTTC.